These T cell receptor beta chains were read from a single sample in a study of cytomegalovirus exposure and HLA in healthy donors. Measured with immunoSEQ multiplex PCR; TCRdb has only the in-frame clones, and not every one. Of under 70,000 clones listed, just under 85% are singletons. The sample comprised PBMCs. The receptors were sampled from a man aged 45-65 years in good health and CMV-seronegative. CDR3s include the opening cysteine and the closing phenylalanine or tryptophan. The D gene is left open where the match is weak. For some rows the clone size is stated as once, few or many, or as a class when expanded; others skip it.

abundance	d_gene	v_gene	j_gene	CDR3aa	CDR3nt
-	TRBD1	TRBV15	TRBJ2-1	CATSRRTGGNEQFF	TGTGCCACCAGCAGAAGAACAGGGGGCAATGAGCAGTTCTTC
once	TRBD2	TRBV19	TRBJ2-7	CASSPTSGGRGEQYF	TGTGCCAGTAGCCCGACTAGCGGGGGCCGAGGGGAGCAGTACTTC
once	TRBD1	TRBV2	TRBJ1-2	CASSEALTLGGQAF	TGTGCCAGCAGTGAAGCGCTTACCTTAGGGGGCCAGGCCTTC
-	-	TRBV5-1	TRBJ2-5	CASSLLSTPVTQYF	TGCGCCAGCAGCTTGCTCTCGACTCCGGTGACCCAGTACTTC
-	TRBD1	TRBV10-2	TRBJ1-2	CASSIQGAGGYTF	TGCGCCAGCAGCATACAGGGGGCAGGGGGCTACACCTTC
-	-	TRBV2	TRBJ1-5	CASSGGGSGRSQPQHF	TGTGCCAGCAGTGGGGGCGGTTCTGGCCGCAGTCAGCCCCAGCATTTT
few	TRBD1	TRBV4-1	TRBJ2-1	CASSQAGQGGSEQFF	TGCGCCAGCAGCCAAGCGGGACAGGGGGGAAGTGAGCAGTTCTTC
-	-	TRBV30	TRBJ1-3	CAWARGGPSGNTIYF	TGTGCCTGGGCGCGGGGGGGTCCCTCTGGAAACACCATATATTTT
-	-	TRBV11-1	TRBJ2-5	CASSGGTGATQYF	TGTGCCAGCAGCGGAGGGACTGGGGCGACCCAGTACTTC
-	-	TRBV7-9	TRBJ1-2	CASSSEQLYGYTF	TGTGCCAGCAGCTCGGAGCAGCTCTATGGCTACACCTTC
once	TRBD2	TRBV9	TRBJ2-2	CASSVLAGVGELFF	TGTGCCAGCAGCGTGCTAGCGGGGGTCGGGGAGCTGTTTTTT
-	-	TRBV2	TRBJ1-5	CASSTGSWEGSQPQHF	TGTGCCAGCAGTACCGGGTCCTGGGAAGGGAGTCAGCCCCAGCATTTT
-	-	TRBV7-6	TRBJ1-1	CASSMGPPGGNTEAFF	TGTGCCAGCAGCATGGGACCGCCGGGGGGCAACACTGAAGCTTTCTTT
-	-	TRBV5-4	TRBJ2-5	CASSLGQDDQETQYF	TGTGCCAGCAGCTTGGGGCAGGATGACCAAGAGACCCAGTACTTC
-	-	TRBV7-2	TRBJ2-3	CASSLLSGPDTQYF	TGTGCCAGCAGCTTATTGTCAGGGCCAGATACGCAGTATTTT
-	-	TRBV5-5	TRBJ2-5	CASSFLGLSSSQETQYF	TGTGCCAGCAGCTTTCTTGGTCTGAGTAGCAGCCAAGAGACCCAGTACTTC
-	TRBD2	TRBV6-4	TRBJ2-5	CASSELAGGQETQYF	TGTGCCAGCAGTGAACTAGCGGGGGGCCAAGAGACCCAGTACTTC